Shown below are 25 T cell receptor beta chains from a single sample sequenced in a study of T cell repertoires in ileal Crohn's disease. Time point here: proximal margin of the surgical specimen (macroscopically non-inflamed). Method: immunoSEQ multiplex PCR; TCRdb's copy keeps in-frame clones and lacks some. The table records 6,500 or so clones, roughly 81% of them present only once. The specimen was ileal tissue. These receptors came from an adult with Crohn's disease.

This CDR3 reads CASNRKGGPQHF. The CDR3 DNA reads as TGTGCCAGCAACCGGAAGGGGGGACCCCAGCATTTT. The chain couples TRBV6-1 to TRBJ1-5; tentatively, D is TRBD1 (6 bases). Trimming left V 7 bases short and J 10 bases short, with 14 bases between. Germline values: CDR1 MNHNS, CDR2 SASEGT. The CDR3 covers 12 residues.

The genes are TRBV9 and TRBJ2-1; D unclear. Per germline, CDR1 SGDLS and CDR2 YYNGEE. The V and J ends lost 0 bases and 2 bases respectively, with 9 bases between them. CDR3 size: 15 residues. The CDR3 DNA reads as TGTGCCAGCAGCGTAGGGAAAACGCCCTACAATGAGCAGTTCTTC. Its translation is CASSVGKTPYNEQFF.

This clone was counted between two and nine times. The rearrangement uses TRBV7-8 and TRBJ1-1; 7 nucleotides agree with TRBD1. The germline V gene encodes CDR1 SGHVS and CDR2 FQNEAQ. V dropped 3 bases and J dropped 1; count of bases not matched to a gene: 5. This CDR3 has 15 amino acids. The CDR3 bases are TGTGCCAGCAGCTTTCAACAGGGGTCGAACACTGAAGCTTTCTTT. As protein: CASSFQQGSNTEAFF.

The CDR3 loop reads CASSIFGENYGYTF. For the CDR3, the DNA is TGTGCCAGTAGTATATTTGGGGAGAACTATGGCTACACCTTC. This chain joins TRBV19 and TRBJ1-2; D is unclear. CDR3 length: 14 amino acids. V lost 2 bases and J 2 bases, leaving 9 bases between the germline ends. Germline assignment: CDR1 LNHDA and CDR2 SQIVND (reference sequence).

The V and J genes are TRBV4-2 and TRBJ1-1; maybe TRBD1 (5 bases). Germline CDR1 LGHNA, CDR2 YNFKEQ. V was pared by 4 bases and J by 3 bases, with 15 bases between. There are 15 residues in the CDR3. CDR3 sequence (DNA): TGTGCCAGCAGCCTCAGCGCAGGGTCTGACACTGAAGCTTTCTTT. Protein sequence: CASSLSAGSDTEAFF.

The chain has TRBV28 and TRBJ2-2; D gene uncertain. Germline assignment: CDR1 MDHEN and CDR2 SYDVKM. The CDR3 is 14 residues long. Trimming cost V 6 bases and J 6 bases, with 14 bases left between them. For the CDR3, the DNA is TGTGCCAGCAGCTCTCTCCGACCCCCCGGGGAGCTGTTTTTT. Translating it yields CASSSLRPPGELFF.

The CDR3 region has the DNA TGTGCCAGCAGCTTCAACCGACAGGGTACAGATACGCAGTATTTT. As protein: CASSFNRQGTDTQYF. The chain carries TRBV11-2 and TRBJ2-3; 7 bases match TRBD1. V lost 3 bases, J lost 3 bases, and 6 bases stayed unmatched. Germline CDR1 and CDR2: SGHAT and FQNNGV. The CDR3 consists of 15 residues.

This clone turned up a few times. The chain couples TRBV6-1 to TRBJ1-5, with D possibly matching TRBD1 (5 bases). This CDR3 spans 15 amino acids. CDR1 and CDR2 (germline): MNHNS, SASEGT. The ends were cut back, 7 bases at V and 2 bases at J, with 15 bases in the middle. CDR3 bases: TGTGCCAGCAACTCCCCTTTAGGGGGCAATCAGCCCCAGCATTTT. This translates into CASNSPLGGNQPQHF.

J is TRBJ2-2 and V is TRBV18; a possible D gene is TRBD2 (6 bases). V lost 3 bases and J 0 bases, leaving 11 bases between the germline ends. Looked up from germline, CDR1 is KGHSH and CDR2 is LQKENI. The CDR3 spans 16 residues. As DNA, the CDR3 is TGTGCCAGCTCACCCTCTCCGGGGGCGAACACCGGGGAGCTGTTTTTT. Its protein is CASSPSPGANTGELFF.

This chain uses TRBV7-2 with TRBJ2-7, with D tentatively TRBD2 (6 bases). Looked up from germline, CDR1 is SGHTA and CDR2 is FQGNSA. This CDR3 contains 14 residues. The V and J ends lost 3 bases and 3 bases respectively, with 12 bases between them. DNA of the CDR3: TGTGCCAGCAGCTTCTCGGGGGACTTCTACGAGCAGTACTTC. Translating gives CASSFSGDFYEQYF. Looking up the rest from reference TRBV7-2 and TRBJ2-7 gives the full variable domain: GAGVSQSPSNKVTEKGKDVELRCDPISGHTALYWYRQSLGQGLEFLIYFQGNSAPDKSGLPSDRFSAERTGGSVSTLTIQRTQQEDSAVYLCASSFSGDFYEQYFGPGTRLTVT.

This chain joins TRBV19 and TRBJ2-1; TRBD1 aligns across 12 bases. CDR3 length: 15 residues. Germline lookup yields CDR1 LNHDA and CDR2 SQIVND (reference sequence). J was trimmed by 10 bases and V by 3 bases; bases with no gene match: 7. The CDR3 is CASSIKGQGAREQFF. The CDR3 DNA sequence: TGTGCCAGTAGTATTAAGGGACAGGGGGCTCGGGAGCAGTTCTTC.

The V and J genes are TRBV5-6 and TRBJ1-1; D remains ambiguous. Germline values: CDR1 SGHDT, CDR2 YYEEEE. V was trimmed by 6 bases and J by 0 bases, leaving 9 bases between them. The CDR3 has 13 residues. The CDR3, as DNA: TGTGCCAGCAATATGGGCATGAACACTGAAGCTTTCTTT. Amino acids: CASNMGMNTEAFF.

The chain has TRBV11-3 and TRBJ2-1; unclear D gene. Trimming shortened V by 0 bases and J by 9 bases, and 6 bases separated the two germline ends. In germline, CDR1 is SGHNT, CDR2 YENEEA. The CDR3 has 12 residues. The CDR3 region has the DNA TGTGCCAGCAGCTTAGATGGTCGTGAGCAGTTCTTC. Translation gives CASSLDGREQFF. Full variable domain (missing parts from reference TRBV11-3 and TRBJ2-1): EAGVVQSPRYKIIEKKQPVAFWCNPISGHNTLYWYLQNLGQGPELLIRYENEEAVDDSQLPKDRFSAERLKGVDSTLKIQPAELGDSAVYLCASSLDGREQFFGPGTRLTVL.

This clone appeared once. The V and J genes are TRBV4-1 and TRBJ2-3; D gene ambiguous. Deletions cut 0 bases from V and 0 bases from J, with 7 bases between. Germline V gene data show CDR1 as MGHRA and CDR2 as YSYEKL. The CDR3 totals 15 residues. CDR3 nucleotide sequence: TGCGCCAGCAGCCAAGATCCGTTAAGCACAGATACGCAGTATTTT. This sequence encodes CASSQDPLSTDTQYF.

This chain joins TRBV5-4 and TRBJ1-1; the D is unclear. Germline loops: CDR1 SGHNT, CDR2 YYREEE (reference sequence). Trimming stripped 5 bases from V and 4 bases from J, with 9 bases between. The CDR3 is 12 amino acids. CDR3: CASSVVGTEAFF. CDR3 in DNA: TGTGCCAGCAGTGTAGTAGGCACTGAAGCTTTCTTT.

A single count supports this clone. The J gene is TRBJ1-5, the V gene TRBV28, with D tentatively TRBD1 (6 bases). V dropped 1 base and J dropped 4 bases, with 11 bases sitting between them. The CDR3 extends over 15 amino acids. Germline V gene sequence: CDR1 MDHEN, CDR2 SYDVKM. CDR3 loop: CASSLSTQGNQPQHF. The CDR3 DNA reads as TGTGCCAGCAGTTTATCCACTCAGGGGAATCAGCCCCAGCATTTT.

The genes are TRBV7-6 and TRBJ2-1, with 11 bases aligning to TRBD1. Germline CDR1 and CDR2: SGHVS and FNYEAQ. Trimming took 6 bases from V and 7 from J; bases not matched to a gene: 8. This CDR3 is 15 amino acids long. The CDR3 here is CASSPGQGAPNEQFF. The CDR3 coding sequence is TGTGCCAGCAGTCCCGGACAGGGGGCGCCGAATGAGCAGTTCTTC.

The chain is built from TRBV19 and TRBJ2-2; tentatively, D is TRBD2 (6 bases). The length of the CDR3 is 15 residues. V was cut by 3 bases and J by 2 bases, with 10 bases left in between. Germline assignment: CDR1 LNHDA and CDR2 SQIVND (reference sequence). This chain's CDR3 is CASSISGVNTGELFF. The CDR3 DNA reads TGTGCCAGTAGTATTTCGGGGGTCAACACCGGGGAGCTGTTTTTT.

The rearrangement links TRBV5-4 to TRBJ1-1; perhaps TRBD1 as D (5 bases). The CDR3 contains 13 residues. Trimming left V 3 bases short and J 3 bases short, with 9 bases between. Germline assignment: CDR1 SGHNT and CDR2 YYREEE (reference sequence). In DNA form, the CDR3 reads TGTGCCAGCAGCTGGGGCCGGGACACTGAAGCTTTCTTT. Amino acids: CASSWGRDTEAFF. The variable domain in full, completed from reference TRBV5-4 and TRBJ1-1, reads ETGVTQSPTHLIKTRGQQVTLRCSSQSGHNTVSWYQQALGQGPQFIFQYYREEENGRGNFPPRFSGLQFPNYSSELNVNALELDDSALYLCASSWGRDTEAFFGQGTRLTVV.

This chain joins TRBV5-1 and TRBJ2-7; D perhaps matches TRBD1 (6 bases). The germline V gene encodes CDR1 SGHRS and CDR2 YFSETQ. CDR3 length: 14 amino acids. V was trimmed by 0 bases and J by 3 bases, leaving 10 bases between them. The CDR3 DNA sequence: TGCGCCAGCAGCTTGGCTGGGGGCTACTACGAGCAGTACTTC. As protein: CASSLAGGYYEQYF.

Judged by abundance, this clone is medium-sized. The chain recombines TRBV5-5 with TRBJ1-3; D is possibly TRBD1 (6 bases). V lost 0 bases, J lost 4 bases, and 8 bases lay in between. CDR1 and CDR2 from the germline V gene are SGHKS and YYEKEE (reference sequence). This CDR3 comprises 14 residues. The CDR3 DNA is TGTGCCAGCAGCTTGGCAGGGGTAGGAAACACCATATATTTT. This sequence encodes CASSLAGVGNTIYF.

The CDR3 here is CSVEGLSYEQYF. The CDR3 coding sequence is TGCAGCGTTGAGGGACTTAGCTACGAGCAGTACTTC. The V and J genes are TRBV29-1 and TRBJ2-7; D is perhaps TRBD2 (6 bases). With 3 bases removed from V and 3 bases from J, the gap between germline ends came to 9 bases. The CDR3 has 12 residues. From germline, CDR1 is SQVTM and CDR2 ANQGSEA.

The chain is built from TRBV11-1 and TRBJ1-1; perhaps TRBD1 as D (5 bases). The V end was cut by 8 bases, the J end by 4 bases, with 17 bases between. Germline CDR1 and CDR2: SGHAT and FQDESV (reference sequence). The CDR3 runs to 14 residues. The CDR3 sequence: CASWEGTPGTEAFF. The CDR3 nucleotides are TGTGCCAGCTGGGAGGGGACCCCGGGCACTGAAGCTTTCTTT.

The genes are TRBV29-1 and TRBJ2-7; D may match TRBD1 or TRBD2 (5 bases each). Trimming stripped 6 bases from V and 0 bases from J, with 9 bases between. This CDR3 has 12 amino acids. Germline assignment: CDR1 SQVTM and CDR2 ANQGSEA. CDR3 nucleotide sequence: TGCAGCGTGCTAGGGACCTCCTACGAGCAGTACTTC. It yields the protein CSVLGTSYEQYF.

The CDR3 nucleotides are TGTGCCAGCAGCCAAATCGGTTCCGGGGCTACTAACTATGGCTACACCTTC. Translating it yields CASSQIGSGATNYGYTF. The chain combines TRBV7-2 with TRBJ1-2; a weak D match, TRBD1 (5 bases). The CDR3 is 17 amino acids. In germline, CDR1 is SGHTA, CDR2 FQGNSA. V lost 5 bases, J lost 0 bases, and 19 bases lay in between.